Presented here are 25 T cell receptor beta chains from one specimen sequenced in a study of shared clonotypes between healthy human individuals. Clones were read by immunoSEQ multiplex PCR, and TCRdb kept only the in-frame ones, dropping some. The sample records hundreds of thousands of clones, about 74% being singletons. The specimen sequenced was memory CD4+ T cells sorted from blood. Subset of the sample: CD45RA-negative fraction. Source of these receptors: a woman aged 25 to 39 in good health.

This chain joins TRBV28 and TRBJ2-4; a possible D gene is TRBD2 (5 bases). This CDR3 has 15 amino acids. V lost 2 bases, J lost 0 bases, and 8 bases lay in between. The germline V gene encodes CDR1 MDHEN and CDR2 SYDVKM. This chain's CDR3 is CASSLAGQAKNIQYF. The DNA for the CDR3 is TGTGCCAGCAGTTTAGCGGGCCAAGCCAAAAACATTCAGTACTTC.

As for this clone: This CDR3 is also generated by other DNA sequences in the sample. The chain joins TRBV5-1 to TRBJ2-7; TRBD2 agrees at 8 bases. The trim removed 0 bases at V and 3 bases at J, leaving 2 bases unmatched. This CDR3 is 14 amino acids long. Per the germline V gene, CDR1 is SGHRS and CDR2 is YFSETQ. This CDR3 is CASSLAGTSYEQYF. The CDR3 nucleotides read TGCGCCAGCAGCTTGGCCGGGACTAGCTACGAGCAGTACTTC.

The V call is TRBV11-1, the J call TRBJ2-3, with 8 bases matching TRBD2. The V gene's germline CDR1 is SGHAT and CDR2 FQDESV (reference sequence). This CDR3 contains 16 residues. Germline trimming cut 1 base from V and 4 bases from J; bases unmatched to any gene: 7. CDR3 protein: CASSLVATSDPDTQYF. The CDR3 coding sequence is TGTGCCAGCAGCTTAGTCGCGACTAGCGATCCAGATACGCAGTATTTT. Full variable domain (remainder filled in from reference TRBV11-1 and TRBJ2-3): EAEVAQSPRYKITEKSQAVAFWCDPISGHATLYWYRQILGQGPELLVQFQDESVVDDSQLPKDRFSAERLKGVDSTLKIQPAELGDSAMYLCASSLVATSDPDTQYFGPGTRLTVL.

The rearrangement links TRBV28 to TRBJ2-1; 8 bases agree with TRBD2. This CDR3 contains 16 residues. J was trimmed by 4 bases and V by 6 bases; bases with no gene match: 11. The germline V gene has CDR1 MDHEN and CDR2 SYDVKM. In DNA form, the CDR3 reads TGTGCCAGCAGGCGTCAGGCGGGAGGAATGTACAATGAGCAGTTCTTC. Translated: CASRRQAGGMYNEQFF.

The V gene is TRBV5-6, the J gene TRBJ2-7; perhaps TRBD1 as D (5 bases). The CDR3 loop spans 14 amino acids. From germline, CDR1 is SGHDT and CDR2 YYEEEE. V was cut by 4 bases and J by 2 bases, with 13 bases left in between. CDR3 bases: TGTGCCAGCAGCCCCATGGGGCTTACCTACGAGCAGTACTTC. This sequence encodes CASSPMGLTYEQYF. Drawing the rest from reference TRBV5-6 and TRBJ2-7, the complete variable domain is DAGVTQSPTHLIKTRGQQVTLRCSPKSGHDTVSWYQQALGQGPQFIFQYYEEEERQRGNFPDRFSGHQFPNYSSELNVNALLLGDSALYLCASSPMGLTYEQYFGPGTRLTVT.

The gene calls are TRBV7-2 and TRBJ2-7; 8 bases are a match to TRBD1. CDR3 length: 15 amino acids. V shed 5 bases and J 3 bases; nucleotides not matched to a gene: 9. The germline V gene encodes CDR1 SGHTA and CDR2 FQGNSA. The CDR3 sequence is CASSPKGTGHYEQYF. CDR3 nucleotide sequence: TGTGCCAGCAGCCCAAAAGGGACAGGCCACTACGAGCAGTACTTC. Combining the CDR3 with reference TRBV7-2 and TRBJ2-7 gives the whole variable domain GAGVSQSPSNKVTEKGKDVELRCDPISGHTALYWYRQSLGQGLEFLIYFQGNSAPDKSGLPSDRFSAERTGGSVSTLTIQRTQQEDSAVYLCASSPKGTGHYEQYFGPGTRLTVT.

This clone was detected only a few times. This sequence joins TRBV4-1 and TRBJ2-7; 13 nucleotides line up with TRBD2. The J segment lost 3 bases and the V segment lost 4 bases, leaving 9 bases of the junction unmatched. Germline-derived CDR1 and CDR2 are MGHRA and YSYEKL. There are 17 residues in the CDR3. In DNA form, the CDR3 reads TGCGCCAGCAGCCTAGGACTAGCGGGAGTGGATAGCTACGAGCAGTACTTC. It yields the protein CASSLGLAGVDSYEQYF.

The chain joins TRBV6-1 to TRBJ2-3; TRBD1 matches at 7 bases. The CDR3 extends over 15 amino acids. Germline-derived CDR1 and CDR2 are MNHNS and SASEGT. The V gene end was trimmed by 4 bases and the J gene end by 3 bases; junction bases not matched to a gene: 7. This chain's CDR3 is CASSADRVGTDTQYF. The DNA of the CDR3 is TGTGCCAGCAGTGCCGACAGGGTGGGGACAGATACGCAGTATTTT.

The chain has TRBV5-1 and TRBJ2-7; D is ambiguous. Per the germline V gene, CDR1 is SGHRS and CDR2 is YFSETQ. This CDR3 is 13 amino acids long. V was cut by 0 bases and J by 6 bases, with 10 bases left in between. Here the CDR3 DNA reads TGCGCCAGCAGCTTGGCCCTTGACCGCGAGCAGTACTTC. It yields the protein CASSLALDREQYF.

The chain couples TRBV13 to TRBJ2-5, with TRBD2 matching 8 bases. Germline V gene lookup returns CDR1 PRHDT and CDR2 FYEKMQ (reference sequence). The CDR3 totals 15 residues. The J segment lost 4 bases and the V segment lost 2 bases, leaving 6 bases of the junction unmatched. The CDR3 loop reads CASSLLSGRGETQYF. The DNA for the CDR3 is TGTGCCAGCAGCTTATTATCCGGGAGGGGAGAGACCCAGTACTTC. The full variable domain, in which reference TRBV13 and TRBJ2-5 provide the parts outside the CDR3, is AAGVIQSPRHLIKEKRETATLKCYPIPRHDTVYWYQQGPGQDPQFLISFYEKMQSDKGSIPDRFSAQQFSDYHSELNMSSLELGDSALYFCASSLLSGRGETQYFGPGTRLLVL.

V and J are TRBV28 and TRBJ2-7, with no clear D. Deletions cut 5 bases from V and 4 bases from J, with 15 bases between. Germline-derived CDR1 and CDR2 are MDHEN and SYDVKM. The CDR3 length is 14 residues. The CDR3 DNA sequence: TGTGCCAGCAGTCCCACTACAGCTACTTACGAGCAGTACTTC. Its protein is CASSPTTATYEQYF.

This rearrangement joins TRBV10-3 to TRBJ1-1; perhaps TRBD1 as D (5 bases). This CDR3 contains 16 residues. The germline gives CDR1 ENHRY, CDR2 SYGVKD. V was pared by 6 bases and J by 3 bases, with 20 bases between. CDR3 residues: CAISEPLGGGDTEAFF. The CDR3 coding sequence is TGTGCCATCAGCGAACCCTTGGGGGGAGGGGACACTGAAGCTTTCTTT.

This sequence joins TRBV11-2 and TRBJ2-3; 10 bases are shared with TRBD1. The V segment lost 1 base and the J segment 0 bases; nucleotides outside the gene matches: 7. The CDR3 has 18 amino acids. Germline V CDR1 and CDR2: SGHAT, FQNNGV. Written as DNA, the CDR3 is TGTGCCAGCAGCTTAGGACAGGGGGCACTAGATAGCACAGATACGCAGTATTTT. Its protein product is CASSLGQGALDSTDTQYF.

With regard to this clone: Other DNA sequences in this specimen translate into the identical CDR3. The chain uses TRBV7-2 and TRBJ2-5; no reliable D call. The CDR3 has 13 residues. Trimming took 6 bases from V and 1 from J, leaving 9 bases between them. CDR1 is SGHTA and CDR2 is FQGNSA in the germline V gene. The CDR3 DNA follows: TGTGCCAGCAGTTACCGGACCCAAGAGACCCAGTACTTC. This codes for CASSYRTQETQYF.

The gene calls are TRBV4-2 and TRBJ2-3; weak D call: TRBD2 (5 bases). The V end was cut by 4 bases, the J end by 3 bases, with 8 bases between. The CDR3 extends over 13 amino acids. Germline V gene sequence: CDR1 LGHNA, CDR2 YNFKEQ. In DNA, the CDR3 is TGTGCCAGCAGCCGGGAGCAAACAGATACGCAGTATTTT. Protein: CASSREQTDTQYF.

The chain joins TRBV6-1 to TRBJ2-2; 7 bases agree with TRBD1. The V and J ends lost 5 bases and 10 bases, in that order; junction bases with no gene match: 7. The CDR3 sequence is 13 residues long. Per germline, CDR1 MNHNS and CDR2 SASEGT. The CDR3 reads CASSRDSFLELFF. The CDR3 DNA reads as TGTGCCAGCAGTCGGGACAGTTTCTTGGAGCTGTTTTTT.

The rearrangement joins TRBV19 to TRBJ2-3; D not resolved. V was shortened by 2 bases and J by 0 bases, with 12 bases between the two germline ends. Germline V CDR1 and CDR2: LNHDA, SQIVND (reference sequence). The CDR3 sequence is 16 residues long. The CDR3, as DNA: TGTGCCAGTAGTATACATGGCGGAAAGAGCACAGATACGCAGTATTTT. It is translated as CASSIHGGKSTDTQYF.

This clone was detected only once. The genes are TRBV2 and TRBJ2-7; D could derive from TRBD1 or TRBD2 (5 bases each). Germline CDR1 reads SNHLY; CDR2 reads FYNNEI. This CDR3 is built from 18 residues. Between the trimmed V and J ends, which lost 5 bases and 4 bases, there was a span of 27 bases. CDR3 bases: TGTGCCAGCAGTCCCGGTCTGGGTTCCTGGGGGAAACTTTACGAGCAGTACTTC. Protein product: CASSPGLGSWGKLYEQYF. The full variable domain, with the rest looked up from reference TRBV2 and TRBJ2-7, is EPEVTQTPSHQVTQMGQEVILRCVPISNHLYFYWYRQILGQKVEFLVSFYNNEISEKSEIFDDQFSVERPDGSNFTLKIRSTKLEDSAMYFCASSPGLGSWGKLYEQYFGPGTRLTVT.

This chain joins TRBV5-1 and TRBJ2-3, with D perhaps TRBD2 (6 bases). The CDR3 loop spans 13 amino acids. Trimming removed 6 bases at V and 6 bases at J, with 14 bases between. CDR1 and CDR2 from the germline V gene are SGHRS and YFSETQ. The CDR3 region has the DNA TGCGCCAGCACGGAGGGCGGTGGGGATACGCAGTATTTT. Protein product: CASTEGGGDTQYF.

In its sample, this clone is medium-sized. The chain uses TRBV7-2 and TRBJ1-3; D is unresolved. The V gene's germline CDR1 is SGHTA and CDR2 FQGNSA. This CDR3 is built from 14 residues. V lost 5 bases and J 0 bases, leaving 8 bases between the germline ends. This CDR3 is CASSPYISGNTIYF. The CDR3 DNA reads as TGTGCCAGCAGCCCTTACATCTCTGGAAACACCATATATTTT.

Regarding this clone: Different DNA sequences within this sample yield the same CDR3. This chain connects TRBV7-9 to TRBJ1-3, with D perhaps TRBD1 (6 bases). V lost 5 bases and J 4 bases, leaving 12 bases between the germline ends. The CDR3 is 14 amino acids. Germline CDR1 reads SEHNR; CDR2 reads FQNEAQ (reference sequence). The CDR3 nucleotides are TGTGCCAGCAGCCGAGGACAGTCGGGAAACACCATATATTTT. Amino acids: CASSRGQSGNTIYF.

The chain recombines TRBV11-2 with TRBJ1-4; D is undetermined. Germline V gives CDR1 SGHAT, CDR2 FQNNGV. The CDR3 contains 11 residues. V was cut by 3 bases and J by 7 bases, with 3 bases left in between. The CDR3 is CASSFREKLFF. The DNA of the CDR3 is TGTGCCAGCAGCTTCCGTGAAAAACTGTTTTTT.

The chain carries TRBV19 and TRBJ1-5; a possible D gene is TRBD1 (6 bases). The CDR3 consists of 16 residues. With 7 bases removed from V and 7 bases from J, the gap between germline ends came to 23 bases. Per the germline V gene, CDR1 is LNHDA and CDR2 is SQIVND (reference sequence). This CDR3 is CASNPRVRGSEQPQHF. The CDR3 region has the DNA TGTGCCAGTAACCCAAGGGTGAGGGGGTCGGAACAGCCCCAGCATTTT. The variable domain in full, with the rest retrieved from reference TRBV19 and TRBJ1-5, is DGGITQSPKYLFRKEGQNVTLSCEQNLNHDAMYWYRQDPGQGLRLIYYSQIVNDFQKGDIAEGYSVSREKKESFPLTVTSAQKNPTAFYLCASNPRVRGSEQPQHFGDGTRLSIL.

The rearrangement links TRBV6-5 to TRBJ1-2; D not resolved. Trimming pared 0 bases from V and 6 bases from J, leaving 8 bases between. There are 13 residues in the CDR3. Germline-derived CDR1 and CDR2 are MNHEY and SVGAGI. The CDR3 sequence: CASSYSRLNGYTF. The CDR3, as DNA: TGTGCCAGCAGTTACTCGCGGCTTAATGGCTACACCTTC.

The chain couples TRBV10-3 to TRBJ2-6; D gene unclear. Germline V gene sequence: CDR1 ENHRY, CDR2 SYGVKD. Trimming stripped 0 bases from V and 1 base from J, with 1 base between. The CDR3 sequence is 14 residues long. The CDR3 coding sequence is TGTGCCATCAGTGAGTCTTCTGGGGCCAACGTCCTGACTTTC. This gives the protein CAISESSGANVLTF.